These 15 T cell receptor beta chains came from one sample sequenced in a study of blood T cell repertoires in COVID-19. TCRdb's copy holds only in-frame clones and misses some; the assay was immunoSEQ multiplex PCR. The data contain about 270,000 clones, about 87% of them singletons. Sequencing input: PBMCs or T cells enriched from blood (not recorded which). The receptors originated from a woman aged 30 to 39 with acute COVID-19.

Worth noting for this clone: Additional DNA sequences in this sample encode the identical CDR3. The chain employs TRBV4-1 and TRBJ2-7, with 9 bases identical to TRBD1. Trimming removed 0 bases from V and 2 bases from J; junction bases left unmatched: 5. This CDR3 is 16 amino acids long. Germline assignment: CDR1 MGHRA and CDR2 YSYEKL. CDR3 in amino acids: CASSQDRTGEAYEQYF. DNA for the CDR3: TGCGCCAGCAGCCAAGACCGGACAGGGGAGGCCTACGAGCAGTACTTC.

V gene TRBV4-2 combines with J gene TRBJ2-3; 12 bases map to TRBD2. J lost 3 bases, V lost 0 bases, and 4 bases had no gene match. CDR3 length: 17 residues. Per germline, CDR1 LGHNA and CDR2 YNFKEQ. The DNA for the CDR3 is TGTGCCAGCAGCCAAGAGACTAGCGGGAGTTTGACAGATACGCAGTATTTT. Protein product: CASSQETSGSLTDTQYF.

CDR3 sequence: CASSPNGLGPYNEQFF. The CDR3 DNA sequence: TGTGCCAGCAGCCCAAACGGGCTGGGGCCCTACAATGAGCAGTTCTTC. This chain joins TRBV7-3 and TRBJ2-1, with TRBD1 as a possible D gene (5 bases). The germline V gene encodes CDR1 SGHTA and CDR2 FQGTGA. V was cut by 5 bases and J by 2 bases, with 16 bases left in between. The CDR3 spans 16 residues.

V and J are TRBV4-3 and TRBJ2-1; 7 nucleotides line up with TRBD2. Germline V lookup: CDR1 LGHNA, CDR2 YSLEER. V was clipped by 0 bases and J by 6 bases; unmatched bases: 2. The CDR3 spans 14 residues. CDR3 amino acids: CASSQDGGSNEQFF. CDR3 nucleotides: TGCGCCAGCAGCCAAGATGGCGGGAGCAATGAGCAGTTCTTC.

The chain combines TRBV27 with TRBJ1-6; 9 bases fit TRBD1. Germline CDR1 reads MNHEY; CDR2 reads SMNVEV (reference sequence). Trimming removed 3 bases from V and 6 bases from J; junction bases left unmatched: 3. CDR3 length equals 15 residues. The CDR3 DNA follows: TGTGCCAGCAGTTTGGGACAGGGAGGTAATTCACCCCTCCACTTT. It codes for CASSLGQGGNSPLHF.

This chain links TRBV5-4 with TRBJ2-7; D may be TRBD1 (6 bases). The CDR3 loop spans 15 amino acids. Looked up from germline, CDR1 is SGHNT and CDR2 is YYREEE (reference sequence). V was clipped by 4 bases and J by 0 bases, with 14 bases between them. The chain's CDR3 is CASSPQGISSYEQYF. The DNA for the CDR3 is TGTGCCAGCAGCCCACAGGGTATTAGCTCCTACGAGCAGTACTTC.

The CDR3 loop reads CASSHGRTGHTEAFF. CDR3 sequence (DNA): TGCGCCAGCAGCCACGGTAGAACAGGGCACACTGAAGCTTTCTTT. This rearrangement joins TRBV4-1 to TRBJ1-1; TRBD1 might be the D (6 bases). CDR1 is MGHRA, CDR2 YSYEKL, per germline. CDR3 size: 15 residues. The germline V and J ends were trimmed by 3 bases and 3 bases, with 14 bases remaining between them.

The chain combines TRBV18 with TRBJ2-3; 7 bases map to TRBD1. CDR1 and CDR2 (germline): KGHSH, LQKENI. This CDR3 contains 17 residues. V was clipped by 3 bases and J by 0 bases; unmatched bases: 9. The DNA of the CDR3 is TGTGCCAGCTCACCTTTTCAACCGGGACAGAGCACAGATACGCAGTATTTT. Its translation: CASSPFQPGQSTDTQYF.

The genes are TRBV7-9 and TRBJ2-6; 8 bases are shared with TRBD1. Germline CDR1 is SEHNR and CDR2 is FQNEAQ (reference sequence). The CDR3 has 18 amino acids. V was clipped by 4 bases and J by 0 bases; unmatched bases: 8. In DNA form, the CDR3 reads TGTGCCAGCAGCTCCGGGACAGGCAAAAGCTCTGGGGCCAACGTCCTGACTTTC. Residues: CASSSGTGKSSGANVLTF. The full variable domain, with the rest looked up from reference TRBV7-9 and TRBJ2-6, is DTGVSQNPRHKITKRGQNVTFRCDPISEHNRLYWYRQTLGQGPEFLTYFQNEAQLEKSRLLSDRFSAERPKGSFSTLEIQRTEQGDSAMYLCASSSGTGKSSGANVLTFGAGSRLTVL.

V usage is TRBV5-4 and J usage is TRBJ2-2, with D possibly matching TRBD2 (6 bases). Trimming pared 1 base from V and 3 bases from J, leaving 10 bases between. The CDR3 sequence is 15 residues long. From germline, CDR1 is SGHNT and CDR2 YYREEE (reference sequence). CDR3 sequence (DNA): TGTGCCAGCAGCTTGTCGGGACTTTACACCGGGGAGCTGTTTTTT. Protein product: CASSLSGLYTGELFF.

The J gene is TRBJ2-3, the V gene TRBV28; D is unclear. The CDR3 extends over 13 amino acids. With 3 bases removed from V and 1 base from J, the gap between germline ends came to 5 bases. The germline V gene encodes CDR1 MDHEN and CDR2 SYDVKM. The CDR3 protein is CASSFLGTDTQYF. CDR3 DNA sequence: TGTGCCAGCAGTTTTCTCGGCACAGATACGCAGTATTTT. Drawing the rest from reference TRBV28 and TRBJ2-3, the complete variable domain is DVKVTQSSRYLVKRTGEKVFLECVQDMDHENMFWYRQDPGLGLRLIYFSYDVKMKEKGDIPEGYSVSREKKERFSLILESASTNQTSMYLCASSFLGTDTQYFGPGTRLTVL.

The V gene is TRBV5-1, the J gene TRBJ2-7; 13 bases line up with TRBD2. Trimming took 2 bases from V and 4 from J; bases not matched to a gene: 3. The CDR3 runs 15 residues. The germline V gene encodes CDR1 SGHRS and CDR2 YFSETQ. The CDR3 bases are TGCGCCAGCAGCTTCAGGACTAGCGGGAGTTACGAGCAGTACTTC. Residues: CASSFRTSGSYEQYF.

V gene TRBV7-9 combines with J gene TRBJ2-6; D is possibly TRBD2 (5 bases). Between the trimmed V and J ends, which lost 3 bases and 0 bases, there was a span of 12 bases. CDR3 length equals 17 residues. Germline CDR1 reads SEHNR; CDR2 reads FQNEAQ (reference sequence). CDR3 bases: TGTGCCAGCAGCTTCGGAGGTGGGAGCTCTGGGGCCAACGTCCTGACTTTC. Residues: CASSFGGGSSGANVLTF.

The chain couples TRBV4-2 to TRBJ1-4; 7 bases agree with TRBD1. This CDR3 is 14 amino acids long. The J segment lost 6 bases and the V segment lost 3 bases, leaving 4 bases of the junction unmatched. Germline CDR1 LGHNA, CDR2 YNFKEQ. The CDR3 is CASSHSGTDEKLFF. DNA of the CDR3: TGTGCCAGCAGCCATTCCGGGACAGATGAAAAACTGTTTTTT.

CDR3 bases: TGTGCCAGCTCCCCCCTGGGGGGGACACTTAATGAAAAACTGTTTTTT. Translation: CASSPLGGTLNEKLFF. This rearrangement joins TRBV18 to TRBJ1-4; TRBD1 is a possible D gene (6 bases). Germline V gene data show CDR1 as KGHSH and CDR2 as LQKENI. The CDR3 covers 16 residues. Trimming took 6 bases from V and 4 from J, leaving 18 bases between them. The whole variable domain, remainder taken from reference TRBV18 and TRBJ1-4, is NAGVMQNPRHLVRRRGQEARLRCSPMKGHSHVYWYRQLPEEGLKFMVYLQKENIIDESGMPKERFSAEFPKEGPSILRIQQVVRGDSAAYFCASSPLGGTLNEKLFFGSGTQLSVL.